The 27 T cell receptor beta chains below all came from one sample that was sequenced in a study of cytomegalovirus exposure and HLA in healthy donors. This PCR relied on a set of 60 Vbeta primers and 13 Jbeta primers. Method: immunoSEQ multiplex PCR; TCRdb's copy keeps in-frame clones and lacks some. The table includes approximately 100,000 clones, roughly 81% detected once. The specimen sequenced was PBMCs. These receptors were taken from a man in his forties in good health and CMV-seronegative.

This clone was seen a few times. In nucleotides, the CDR3 is TGTGCCAGCAGCCCGGCTAGCGGGGGGGCCGGGGAGACCCAGTACTTC. Translation gives CASSPASGGAGETQYF. V and J are TRBV7-8 and TRBJ2-5; 12 bases fit TRBD2. Germline lookup yields CDR1 SGHVS and CDR2 FQNEAQ. Trimming removed 5 bases from V and 5 bases from J; junction bases left unmatched: 9. The CDR3 consists of 16 residues.

The CDR3 protein is CASTSVNTEAFF. DNA of the CDR3: TGTGCCAGCACTTCAGTGAACACTGAAGCTTTCTTT. V usage is TRBV6-5 and J usage is TRBJ1-1; D call uncertain. The CDR3 covers 12 residues. Germline V gene sequence: CDR1 MNHEY, CDR2 SVGAGI. Trimming cost V 7 bases and J 0 bases, with 6 bases left between them.

The chain combines TRBV6-9 with TRBJ2-3, with 10 bases identical to TRBD2. The V segment lost 3 bases and the J segment 4 bases; nucleotides outside the gene matches: 22. Germline V gene lookup returns CDR1 MNHGY and CDR2 SVAAGI. The CDR3 has 21 amino acids. Here the CDR3 reads CASSYFGASGGAINRADTQYF. CDR3 DNA: TGTGCCAGCAGTTACTTCGGGGCGAGCGGGGGGGCCATCAATAGGGCAGATACGCAGTATTTT.

V is TRBV6-1 and J is TRBJ2-1; 8 bases agree with TRBD2. Germline V gene sequence: CDR1 MNHNS, CDR2 SASEGT. With V trimmed by 10 bases and J by 8 bases, 16 bases remained unmatched. The length of the CDR3 is 15 residues. CDR3 in DNA: TGTGCCACCCGAGGATTCGGGGGGGCCAGCGATGAGCAGTTCTTC. It translates to CATRGFGGASDEQFF.

This clone was observed a few times. The rearrangement links TRBV28 to TRBJ2-3; possibly TRBD1 for D (6 bases). CDR1 and CDR2 from the germline V gene are MDHEN and SYDVKM. With 5 bases removed from V and 0 bases from J, the gap between germline ends came to 12 bases. The CDR3 spans 15 residues. In DNA form, the CDR3 reads TGTGCCAGCAGTCTCCAAACAGGGAGCACAGATACGCAGTATTTT. Translation: CASSLQTGSTDTQYF.

The chain has TRBV11-2 and TRBJ1-6; a weak D match, TRBD1 (5 bases). Trimming pared 5 bases from V and 10 bases from J, leaving 18 bases between. Per the germline V gene, CDR1 is SGHAT and CDR2 is FQNNGV. This CDR3 has 15 amino acids. The CDR3 spells CASSVLRTTESPLHF. In DNA form, the CDR3 reads TGTGCCAGCAGCGTTTTACGGACAACCGAGTCACCCCTCCACTTT.

This chain uses TRBV5-6 with TRBJ2-5; a possible D gene is TRBD1 (6 bases). Trimming stripped 0 bases from V and 4 bases from J, with 13 bases between. This CDR3 is built from 15 residues. Germline V CDR1 and CDR2: SGHDT, YYEEEE. Here the CDR3 DNA reads TGTGCCAGCAGCTTGGGGCAGGGGCTCGGAGAGACCCAGTACTTC. This encodes CASSLGQGLGETQYF.

V is TRBV18 and J is TRBJ2-2; D call uncertain. Trimming took 0 bases from V and 4 from J, leaving 6 bases between them. Germline CDR1 is KGHSH and CDR2 is LQKENI. This CDR3 spans 14 amino acids. The CDR3 DNA reads as TGTGCCAGCTCACCACCGGCACGCACCGGGGAGCTGTTTTTT. The encoded protein is CASSPPARTGELFF.

V and J are TRBV25-1 and TRBJ1-6; 7 bases fit TRBD1. Germline trimming cut 6 bases from V and 9 bases from J; bases unmatched to any gene: 5. The CDR3 covers 13 residues. The germline V gene encodes CDR1 MGHDK and CDR2 SYGVNS. The chain's CDR3 is CASRDRFGSPLHF. CDR3 nucleotides: TGTGCCAGCAGGGACAGGTTTGGTTCACCCCTCCACTTT.

The chain employs TRBV5-1 and TRBJ1-4, with 7 bases aligning to TRBD1. The V segment lost 4 bases and the J segment 4 bases; nucleotides outside the gene matches: 4. The CDR3 contains 14 residues. The germline CDR1 and CDR2 sequences are SGHRS and YFSETQ. CDR3 protein: CASSRDSGNEKLFF. The CDR3 nucleotides are TGCGCCAGCAGCCGGGACAGCGGTAATGAAAAACTGTTTTTT.

The table lists this clone with a count of one. The chain couples TRBV7-9 to TRBJ1-5; a weak D match, TRBD1 (5 bases). Trimming shortened V by 6 bases and J by 8 bases, and 11 bases separated the two germline ends. Germline V gene lookup returns CDR1 SEHNR and CDR2 FQNEAQ (reference sequence). CDR3 length: 12 residues. Here the CDR3 DNA reads TGTGCCAGCAGGCGGGGGGAAGAGCCCCAGCATTTT. This encodes CASRRGEEPQHF.

This clone appeared a few times. The chain employs TRBV4-3 and TRBJ1-6; D is possibly TRBD1 (5 bases). The CDR3 spans 15 residues. The germline V and J ends were trimmed by 1 base and 8 bases, with 12 bases remaining between them. Germline V gene lookup returns CDR1 LGHNA and CDR2 YSLEER. CDR3 coding DNA: TGCGCCAGCAGCCAAGTCGGCAGGGTCGATTCACCCCTCCACTTT. Translated: CASSQVGRVDSPLHF.

The rearrangement links TRBV5-8 to TRBJ2-7; D unclear. Trimming took 0 bases from V and 6 from J, leaving 10 bases between them. CDR1 and CDR2 (germline): SGHTS, YDEGEE. The CDR3 covers 13 residues. CDR3: CASSLGLLAEQYF. DNA of the CDR3: TGTGCCAGCAGCTTGGGGCTGCTCGCCGAGCAGTACTTC.

The gene calls are TRBV10-3 and TRBJ2-2; possible D gene TRBD1, 6 bases. The CDR3 is 13 amino acids. Trimming pared 11 bases from V and 7 bases from J, leaving 17 bases between. Germline lookup yields CDR1 ENHRY and CDR2 SYGVKD. The CDR3, as DNA: TGTGCCGTTATAGGGGGTGACGGCGGGGAGCTGTTTTTT. This codes for CAVIGGDGGELFF.

Here the CDR3 DNA reads TGTGCCAGCAGTTACTGGGGCCCCGGGGAGCTGTTTTTT. Amino acid sequence: CASSYWGPGELFF. The chain combines TRBV6-5 with TRBJ2-2; a possible D gene is TRBD1 (5 bases). CDR3 length: 13 residues. The germline V and J ends were trimmed by 1 base and 6 bases, with 6 bases remaining between them. The V gene's germline CDR1 is MNHEY and CDR2 SVGAGI.

V and J are TRBV6-6 and TRBJ2-7; 8 nucleotides align to TRBD1. The CDR3 has 15 amino acids. The V and J ends lost 5 bases and 5 bases, in that order; junction bases with no gene match: 11. Germline CDR1 MNHNY, CDR2 SVGAGI (reference sequence). The CDR3 coding sequence is TGTGCCAGCAGTCCGAGACAGGGGATCTTCCACGAGCAGTACTTC. Translated: CASSPRQGIFHEQYF.

The rearrangement uses TRBV4-2 and TRBJ2-3; D is perhaps TRBD1 (6 bases). The CDR3 covers 15 residues. V was pared by 0 bases and J by 2 bases, with 9 bases between. Germline CDR1 is LGHNA and CDR2 is YNFKEQ. The CDR3 sequence: CASSQDGGPTDTQYF. CDR3 in DNA: TGTGCCAGCAGCCAAGATGGGGGCCCCACAGATACGCAGTATTTT.

The sample holds a few counts of this clone. The DNA of the CDR3 is TGTGCCAGCAGCCAAGCAACGGCAGGGGTGCAGCCCCAGCATTTT. Translated: CASSQATAGVQPQHF. V is TRBV4-2 and J is TRBJ1-5, with D perhaps TRBD1 (6 bases). Germline V lookup: CDR1 LGHNA, CDR2 YNFKEQ. There are 15 residues in the CDR3. Trimming removed 1 base from V and 7 bases from J, with 14 bases in between.

The chain is built from TRBV19 and TRBJ2-1; 10 bases line up with TRBD2. Germline V CDR1 and CDR2: LNHDA, SQIVND (reference sequence). This CDR3 contains 16 residues. With V trimmed by 0 bases and J by 5 bases, 4 bases remained unmatched. CDR3 amino acids: CASSIDSGGINNEQFF. CDR3 nucleotides: TGTGCCAGTAGTATAGATAGCGGGGGGATTAACAATGAGCAGTTCTTC.

This chain joins TRBV23-1 and TRBJ1-2; D possibly corresponds to TRBD1 (6 bases). TRBV23-1 is marked as an open reading frame, function uncertain. This CDR3 comprises 15 residues. The V end lost 0 bases, the J end lost 5 bases, and 13 bases lay between the germline ends. This chain's CDR3 is CASSQSKDRRYGYTF. The CDR3 bases are TGCGCCAGCAGTCAATCCAAGGACAGAAGATATGGCTACACCTTC.

Points on this clone: This CDR3 is also generated by other DNA sequences in the sample. The V call is TRBV27, the J call TRBJ2-7, with a tentative D call TRBD1 (6 bases). The V gene's germline CDR1 is MNHEY and CDR2 SMNVEV (reference sequence). The CDR3 sequence is 14 residues long. V was trimmed by 4 bases and J by 5 bases, leaving 15 bases between them. The CDR3 protein is CASSSRITGHEQYF. The CDR3 DNA reads as TGTGCCAGCAGTTCAAGAATCACAGGGCACGAGCAGTACTTC.

V gene TRBV5-6 combines with J gene TRBJ2-2; the match to TRBD1 covers 7 bases. V lost 1 base, J lost 2 bases, and 5 bases stayed unmatched. In germline, CDR1 is SGHDT, CDR2 YYEEEE. The CDR3 contains 16 residues. CDR3 DNA: TGTGCCAGCAGCTTGCGGGACAGCCAAAACACCGGGGAGCTGTTTTTT. Translating gives CASSLRDSQNTGELFF.

The chain combines TRBV28 with TRBJ1-4; D might be TRBD1 (5 bases). V was shortened by 6 bases and J by 4 bases, with 15 bases between the two germline ends. Germline V gives CDR1 MDHEN, CDR2 SYDVKM. This CDR3 has 15 residues. For the CDR3, the DNA is TGTGCCAGCAGCCCAGACAGAAGACTTAATGAAAAACTGTTTTTT. It translates to CASSPDRRLNEKLFF.

The rearrangement joins TRBV7-9 to TRBJ1-1; D is possibly TRBD1 (5 bases). V was shortened by 4 bases and J by 0 bases, with 9 bases between the two germline ends. CDR3 length: 14 amino acids. Germline-derived CDR1 and CDR2 are SEHNR and FQNEAQ (reference sequence). CDR3 in amino acids: CASSWGLMNTEAFF. The CDR3 bases are TGTGCCAGCAGCTGGGGACTGATGAACACTGAAGCTTTCTTT.

The chain links TRBV11-3 to TRBJ2-1; D perhaps matches TRBD2 (6 bases). Germline values: CDR1 SGHNT, CDR2 YENEEA. This CDR3 is built from 13 residues. V was pared by 5 bases and J by 7 bases, with 12 bases between. The CDR3 spells CASSAGTSNEQFF. CDR3 nucleotide sequence: TGTGCCAGCAGCGCAGGGACTTCTAATGAGCAGTTCTTC.

The chain links TRBV18 to TRBJ1-6; D uncertain. V gave up 3 bases and J gave up 0 bases, with 3 bases separating them. This CDR3 region has 14 residues. CDR1 is KGHSH and CDR2 is LQKENI in the germline V gene. In DNA, the CDR3 is TGTGCCAGCTCACCTAGCTCCTATAATTCACCCCTCCACTTT. Amino acid sequence: CASSPSSYNSPLHF.

This clone was counted once. This chain joins TRBV14 and TRBJ1-6, with TRBD1 matching 8 bases. The V gene's germline CDR1 is SGHDN and CDR2 FVKESK. The CDR3 consists of 18 residues. The V and J ends lost 0 bases and 10 bases, in that order; junction bases with no gene match: 14. DNA of the CDR3: TGTGCCAGCAGCCAAGATCGGACAGGGATCGGGGTAAGGTCACCCCTCCACTTT. This gives the protein CASSQDRTGIGVRSPLHF.